A single sample is the source of the 16 T cell receptor beta chains below, sequenced in a study of blood T cells in healthy people across ages. A second PCR, run for about 6 to 11 cycles, used a sample-barcoded 5' primer plus a J-beta primer mix. TCRdb re-analysed the 5' RACE reads in MiXCR, keeping a single row per CDR3 protein. The table includes a few hundred thousand distinct CDR3 sequences, 45% to 60% detected once. The sample taken for sequencing was blood. All receptors come from a man in his 60s in good health.

The chain is built from TRBV7-2 and TRBJ2-5; D is perhaps TRBD2 (7 bases). Looked up from germline, CDR1 is SGHTA and CDR2 is FQGNSA. This CDR3 is built from 14 residues. V lost 3 bases and J 5 bases, leaving 13 bases between the germline ends. CDR3 DNA: TGTGCCAGCAGCTTCGGGGGGAGGGGGGAGACCCAGTACTTC. Its translation is CASSFGGRGETQYF.

This clonotype has only one observation. The chain carries TRBV11-2 and TRBJ2-1; possible D gene TRBD2, 5 bases. Per the germline V gene, CDR1 is SGHAT and CDR2 is FQNNGV. V lost 5 bases, J lost 5 bases, and 16 bases lay in between. This CDR3 comprises 15 residues. The chain's CDR3 is CASSPTGWSDNEQFF. CDR3 coding DNA: TGTGCCAGCAGCCCAACGGGGTGGTCGGACAATGAGCAGTTCTTC.

The chain recombines TRBV3-1 with TRBJ2-5; possibly TRBD1 for D (6 bases). Germline V CDR1 and CDR2: LGHDT, YNNKEL (reference sequence). The CDR3 has 14 amino acids. V was cut by 2 bases and J by 1 base, with 8 bases left in between. CDR3 residues: CASSQRGTQETQYF. In DNA, the CDR3 is TGTGCCAGCAGCCAAAGGGGGACCCAAGAGACCCAGTACTTC.

This clonotype has just a few counts. Since a much larger clone is just one base distant, this may be a read error. This chain connects TRBV7-3 to TRBJ2-1; D unclear. V was shortened by 5 bases and J by 8 bases, with 13 bases between the two germline ends. In germline, CDR1 is SGHTA, CDR2 FQGTGA. The CDR3 spans 13 residues. The CDR3 spells CASSVRRGDEQFF. For the CDR3, the DNA is TGTGCCAGCAGCGTAAGGCGTGGCGATGAGCAGTTCTTC.

The chain combines TRBV9 with TRBJ2-7; 7 bases are shared with TRBD2. The assigned J gene may be wrong: the sequence end matches TRBJ2-5 better. This CDR3 comprises 13 residues. Germline lookup yields CDR1 SGDLS and CDR2 YYNGEE. CDR3 sequence reads: CASSVGEGQTQYF. The DNA of the CDR3 is TGTGCCAGCAGCGTAGGGGAGGGACAGACCCAGTACTTC.

J is TRBJ2-1 and V is TRBV3-1; unclear D gene. This CDR3 comprises 12 residues. CDR1 and CDR2 (germline): LGHDT, YNNKEL (reference sequence). The V and J ends lost 0 bases and 12 bases respectively, with 9 bases between them. In DNA, the CDR3 is TGTGCCAGCAGCCAAGAGACGGCAGGGCAGTTCTTC. It specifies CASSQETAGQFF.

Here the CDR3 reads CSARDDGQSRSEQFF. The DNA for the CDR3 is TGCAGTGCTAGAGATGACGGGCAGTCCCGGAGTGAGCAGTTCTTC. The rearrangement links TRBV20-1 to TRBJ2-1; no reliable D call. Germline V gene lookup returns CDR1 DFQATT and CDR2 SNEGSKA (reference sequence). The V and J ends lost 0 bases and 9 bases respectively, with 18 bases between them. CDR3 length equals 15 residues.

The chain carries TRBV27 and TRBJ1-2, with 7 bases identical to TRBD1. The CDR3 runs to 13 residues. The junction had 5 bases not matched to a gene; V was cut back by 6 bases and J by 4 bases. The germline CDR1 and CDR2 sequences are MNHEY and SMNVEV (reference sequence). DNA of the CDR3: TGTGCCAGCAGCCCCAGGGGGGCCTATGGCTACACCTTC. It is translated as CASSPRGAYGYTF.

The CDR3 DNA sequence: TGCAGTGCTAGAGTGGGGGGGGGGAGACCAGCTGTCGGGAATGAGCAGTTCTTC. This translates into CSARVGGGRPAVGNEQFF. This rearrangement joins TRBV20-1 to TRBJ2-1; 7 nucleotides line up with TRBD2. Germline loops: CDR1 DFQATT, CDR2 SNEGSKA (reference sequence). This CDR3 contains 18 residues. Trimming at V came to 1 base and at J to 7 bases, leaving 19 bases not matched to a gene.

This clonotype was seen a few times. J is TRBJ2-5 and V is TRBV20-1, with D unclear. V lost 5 bases to trimming and J lost 2 bases, with 15 bases between them. CDR1 is DFQATT, CDR2 SNEGSKA, per germline (reference sequence). CDR3 length: 14 residues. The DNA of the CDR3 is TGCAGTGCTCCCCGCGGCCGGTTACAAGAGACCCAGTACTTC. It translates to CSAPRGRLQETQYF.

The V call is TRBV6-1, the J call TRBJ2-5; no clear D gene. This CDR3 comprises 14 residues. Per germline, CDR1 MNHNS and CDR2 SASEGT. Deletions cut 2 bases from V and 1 base from J, with 8 bases between. The CDR3 loop reads CASSEPAVQETQYF. In DNA form, the CDR3 reads TGTGCCAGCAGTGAACCGGCAGTCCAAGAGACCCAGTACTTC.

The CDR3 sequence is CSVGGQVVGYTF. DNA of the CDR3: TGCAGCGTTGGAGGACAGGTAGTAGGCTACACCTTC. The rearrangement links TRBV29-1 to TRBJ1-2; the match to TRBD1 covers 7 bases. The germline gives CDR1 SQVTM, CDR2 ANQGSEA. This CDR3 spans 12 amino acids. The V and J ends lost 4 bases and 8 bases, in that order; junction bases with no gene match: 7. The full variable domain, with the rest looked up from reference TRBV29-1 and TRBJ1-2, is SAVISQKPSRDICQRGTSLTIQCQVDSQVTMMFWYRQQPGQSLTLIATANQGSEATYESGFVIDKFPISRPNLTFSTLTVSNMSPEDSSIYLCSVGGQVVGYTFGSGTRLTVV.

The chain uses TRBV29-1 and TRBJ2-7; D may be TRBD1 or TRBD2 (5 bases each). V was trimmed by 4 bases and J by 6 bases, leaving 13 bases between them. This CDR3 comprises 12 residues. CDR1 and CDR2 (germline): SQVTM, ANQGSEA. CDR3 bases: TGCAGCGTTGGCGGCGCTGGGGGCGAGCAGTACTTC. Translated, it gives CSVGGAGGEQYF.

V and J are TRBV12-3 or TRBV12-4 and TRBJ2-7; 9 bases are shared with TRBD1. V lost 4 bases to trimming and J lost 7 bases; unmatched junction nucleotides: 5. The CDR3 sequence is 13 residues long. CDR3 protein: CASSSGQGWEQYF. The CDR3 DNA follows: TGTGCCAGCAGTTCGGGACAGGGCTGGGAGCAGTACTTC.

In this sample, this clonotype turned up a few times. The chain links TRBV12-3 or TRBV12-4 to TRBJ2-4, with D perhaps matching TRBD2 (6 bases). The CDR3 contains 17 residues. V dropped 1 base and J dropped 1 base, with 14 bases sitting between them. The CDR3 sequence is CASSLVGSGLAKNIQYF. Written as DNA, the CDR3 is TGTGCCAGCAGTTTAGTAGGGTCGGGACTCGCCAAAAACATTCAGTACTTC.

Only a few counts were recorded for this clonotype. This chain links TRBV5-5 with TRBJ2-6, with D maybe TRBD2 (5 bases). The CDR3 consists of 16 residues. The V gene lost 3 bases and the J gene lost 0 bases, with 10 bases spanning the gap. CDR1 is SGHKS, CDR2 YYEKEE, per germline (reference sequence). The DNA of the CDR3 is TGTGCCAGCAGCTCCGGGATTTTCTCTGGGGCCAACGTCCTGACTTTC. Translation gives CASSSGIFSGANVLTF.